The subject of this entry is one T cell receptor (beta chain). Its target antigen remains unknown. There are no base qualities to consult, and no much larger clone falls within one base. V sheds 7 bases and J sheds 5 bases, leaving 23 bases between their ends. The CDR3 runs 17 residues from the cysteine to the phenylalanine. The only DNA kept is the CDR3, 51 bases in frame from the first base. CDR1 and CDR2, looked up from the germline V gene (reference sequence), are MNHEY and SMNVEV. This specimen's time point label, per the study, means: about 28 days (+/-7) after the second vaccine dose. AZD1222 recipients whose second dose came at about 4 weeks and those whose second dose came at about 12 weeks were combined into one group, since spike-specific TCR depth and breadth did not differ between the two schedules. Vaccinee samples came from UK trials COV001 and COV002, including a single-blind randomized controlled phase 2/3 trial of AZD1222 (ChAdOx1 nCoV-19) in healthy adults. For TCRbeta chain sequencing, PBMC samples were collected from trial participants at day 0 and at day 28 after the second dose.

The CDR3 regions of human TCRbeta chains were subjected to immunosequencing. The paper's data handling went like this. TCRs in the repertoires were matched against a reference library of SARS-CoV-2-specific TCRs that had been generated with the MIRA antigen-specificity platform. Breadth was defined as the fraction of unique TCRs that were SARS-CoV-2-associated, and depth was defined as the fraction of total T cells that were SARS-CoV-2-associated. Using the MIRA data, each spike-specific TCR was mapped to the spike region that the TCR reacts to and placed in a CD4 or CD8 class. Log10-transformed breadth and depth values were compared by one-way ANOVA with Sidak's multiple comparisons tests. Here the immuneACCESS table is served through TCRdb, limited to in-frame sequences with V and J called. Missing clones are a known gap in these copies; in checked studies unresolved V genes cover under half, and the rest lacks a known reason. V and J calls and clone size are those listed in that table; D and trimming were worked out from the DNA. This sample comprises about 140,000 clones, around 90% of them detected only once. 3.5% to 4.5% of the sample is taken by the ten largest.

This record comes from a study of T cell responses to AZD1222 COVID-19 vaccine (dated by TCRdb to the early 2020s). About the study as a whole: A total of about 250 trial participants underwent TCR sequencing, of whom 207 had received two doses of AZD1222 and roughly 26 had received two doses of the MenACWY control vaccine. Enrollment into the trials was organized by age into subgroups of 18-55, 56-69 and 70-plus years, and those subgroups contained approximately 150, 30 and 60 TCR-sequenced participants, respectively. Overall study results and their limits: The 56-69-year group was small, and its depth increase did not reach significance, likely because of low power. The vaccine-associated CD4 TCRs covered the entire spike protein, and the dominant responses fell in regions 160-218 and 743-854. A significant rise in spike-specific TCR breadth and depth was observed after two AZD1222 doses relative to day 0 and relative to MenACWY recipients. Only a handful of AZD1222 recipients were SARS-CoV-2 seropositive at baseline, limiting conclusions about previously exposed vaccinees. Reportedly, almost half of the unique spike-specific TCRs recognized epitopes lying outside the regions that are mutated in the B.1.351 and B.1.1.7 variants. Because no samples from the day 14 peak response were available, repertoires could be characterized only after the peak T cell response. Most participants were white British and females outnumbered males, and the authors suggested that clonal diversity may have been underestimated.

The receptor comes from an adult who received the AZD1222 COVID-19 vaccine. Recombination connected TRBV27 to TRBJ2-2; no confident D gene assignment can be made. Sequenced here: peripheral blood, sampled 28 days after the second AZD1222 dose. The CDR3 sequence is CASTTLGFPIGTGELFF. The nucleotide sequence reads as follows: TGTGCCAGCACTACCCTCGGTTTCCCGATCGGGACCGGGGAGCTGTTTTTT.